Listed below are T cell receptor beta chains from one sample, sequenced in a study of blood T cell repertoires in COVID-19. Here immunoSEQ multiplex PCR was the method, and the copy in TCRdb shows in-frame clones only, minus some. The data show some 50,000 clones, under 90% seen once. The sample consisted of peripheral blood. The receptors here all came from a human donor in a cohort sampled during active COVID-19. CDR3s include the opening cysteine and the closing phenylalanine or tryptophan. The D gene is left open where the match is weak. Clone size, where shown, is once, few, many, or a class for clones that have expanded.

j_gene,d_gene,v_gene,abundance,CDR3aa,CDR3nt
TRBJ2-7,-,TRBV29-1,-,CSVPPADEQYF,TGCAGCGTCCCCCCAGCGGACGAGCAGTACTTC
TRBJ1-1,-,TRBV6-6,few,CASNWLRTEAFF,TGTGCCAGCAACTGGTTGAGGACTGAAGCTTTCTTT
TRBJ1-6,TRBD1,TRBV4-1,-,CASSLRTGTGYSPLHF,TGCGCCAGCAGCCTTAGAACCGGGACAGGGTATTCCCCCCTCCACTTT
TRBJ1-1,-,TRBV7-6,-,CASSLMGSLLNTEAFF,TGTGCCAGCAGCTTAATGGGGAGTCTCCTCAACACTGAAGCTTTCTTT
TRBJ1-1,TRBD1,TRBV2,-,CASLPGTGMNTEAFF,TGTGCCAGCCTTCCCGGGACAGGGATGAACACTGAAGCTTTCTTT
TRBJ1-1,-,TRBV3-1/TRBV3-2,-,CASSPQGALAFF,TGTGCCAGCAGCCCCCAAGGGGCGTTAGCTTTCTTT
TRBJ2-3,-,TRBV9,-,CASSGGTATDTQYF,TGTGCCAGCAGCGGCGGGACTGCCACAGATACGCAGTATTTT
TRBJ2-5,-,TRBV11-2,-,CASSLRTTYQETQYF,TGTGCCAGCAGCCTCCGGACAACGTACCAAGAGACCCAGTACTTC
TRBJ2-2,TRBD2,TRBV7-6,-,CASSSTTAGGTGELFF,TGTGCCAGCAGCTCCACTACAGCGGGGGGTACCGGGGAGCTGTTTTTT
TRBJ2-2,-,TRBV9,-,CASSESPGSNTGELFF,TGTGCCAGCAGCGAGTCCCCGGGATCGAACACCGGGGAGCTGTTTTTT
TRBJ2-7,-,TRBV11-1,-,CASSPAGQQYEQYF,TGTGCCAGCAGCCCGGCTGGACAGCAGTACGAGCAGTACTTC
TRBJ1-2,TRBD1,TRBV6-1,-,CASSDGTGRSYGYTF,TGTGCCAGCAGTGATGGGACAGGGAGAAGCTATGGCTACACCTTC
TRBJ1-5,-,TRBV5-1,-,CASSLDSTNQPQHF,TGCGCCAGCAGCTTGGACTCAACGAATCAGCCCCAGCATTTT
TRBJ2-1,TRBD2,TRBV3-1/TRBV3-2,-,CASSPRSGLAGVSGEQFF,TGTGCCAGCAGCCCTCGTTCGGGACTAGCGGGAGTTTCAGGTGAGCAGTTCTTC
TRBJ1-6,TRBD1,TRBV5-1,few,CASSLGQGAHSPLHF,TGCGCCAGCAGCTTGGGGCAGGGGGCGCATTCACCCCTCCACTTT
TRBJ2-1,-,TRBV5-1,-,CASSPIVGAMNEQFF,TGCGCCAGCAGCCCAATCGTGGGGGCCATGAATGAGCAGTTCTTC
TRBJ2-1,-,TRBV6-5,-,CASSYKNTGLNEQFF,TGTGCCAGCAGTTACAAAAATACAGGGCTCAATGAGCAGTTCTTC
TRBJ1-4,TRBD1,TRBV11-2,-,CASSSPRGRGANEKLFF,TGTGCCAGCAGCTCTCCCAGGGGGCGGGGAGCTAATGAAAAACTGTTTTTT
TRBJ2-2,TRBD2,TRBV2,-,CASSEMGTSGTGELFF,TGTGCCAGCAGTGAAATGGGGACTAGCGGGACCGGGGAGCTGTTTTTT
TRBJ2-7,-,TRBV21-1,-,CASSVGTLFSSGKYEQYF,TGTGCCAGCAGCGTAGGGACACTCTTTTCTAGCGGGAAGTACGAGCAGTACTTC
TRBJ2-3,TRBD2,TRBV4-2,-,CASSQEVAGTDTQYF,TGTGCCAGCAGCCAAGAAGTAGCGGGAACAGATACGCAGTATTTT
TRBJ2-5,-,TRBV7-3,-,CASSLTVVETQYF,TGTGCCAGCAGCTTAACCGTCGTCGAGACCCAGTACTTC
TRBJ1-4,TRBD1,TRBV18,once,CASSRSGQATGRKLFF,TGTGCCAGCTCCCGCTCGGGACAGGCGACGGGGCGAAAACTGTTTTTT
TRBJ1-1,TRBD1,TRBV6-5,-,CASSYSQGGLEAFF,TGTGCCAGCAGTTACTCCCAGGGGGGATTGGAAGCTTTCTTT
TRBJ1-2,TRBD1,TRBV4-1,-,CASSQAGTGGEGGYTF,TGCGCCAGCAGCCAGGCTGGGACAGGGGGCGAGGGGGGCTACACCTTC
TRBJ2-3,TRBD1,TRBV5-1,-,CASSLLYGQADTQYF,TGCGCCAGCAGCTTGCTATACGGACAGGCCGATACGCAGTATTTT
TRBJ2-5,TRBD2,TRBV5-6,-,CASSLSGAQETQYF,TGTGCCAGCAGCTTAAGCGGGGCCCAAGAGACCCAGTACTTC
TRBJ1-2,-,TRBV18,few,CASSEALDTNYGYTF,TGTGCCAGCTCAGAAGCCTTGGACACCAACTATGGCTACACCTTC
TRBJ2-5,-,TRBV19,-,CASSMYGVGTQYF,TGTGCCAGTAGTATGTATGGAGTTGGGACCCAGTACTTC
TRBJ2-7,TRBD2,TRBV2,-,CASRIAGAGPYEQYF,TGTGCCAGCAGGATAGCGGGGGCTGGCCCCTACGAGCAGTACTTC
TRBJ2-5,-,TRBV7-3,-,CASSLDGGRETQYF,TGTGCCAGCAGCTTGGACGGGGGGCGGGAGACCCAGTACTTC
TRBJ1-6,TRBD1,TRBV28,-,CASSLPSGQGSPLHF,TGTGCCAGCAGTCTTCCTTCGGGACAGGGCTCACCCCTCCACTTT
TRBJ2-7,TRBD1,TRBV5-4,once,CASSLGQAPPNHEQYF,TGTGCCAGCAGCTTAGGACAGGCCCCTCCGAATCACGAGCAGTACTTC
TRBJ2-7,-,TRBV28,-,CASSHLPVAEQYF,TGTGCCAGCAGTCACCTCCCGGTCGCCGAGCAGTACTTC
TRBJ2-4,TRBD1,TRBV7-9,-,CASSAGQGANIQYF,TGTGCCAGCAGCGCGGGACAGGGGGCAAACATTCAGTACTTC
TRBJ1-5,-,TRBV12-3/TRBV12-4,-,CASRRGNQPQHF,TGTGCCAGCAGGCGCGGCAATCAGCCCCAGCATTTT
TRBJ1-2,TRBD1,TRBV9,-,CASSPNRGSGYGYTF,TGTGCCAGCAGCCCCAACAGGGGGTCGGGCTATGGCTACACCTTC